This paragraph reports one TCR beta chain. As yet, its antigen is unknown. Trimming stripped 5 bases from V and 3 bases from J, with 14 bases between. The germline CDR1 and CDR2 sequences are MNHEY and SVGAGI. There are 14 residues in the CDR3. These data are taken from a study of cytomegalovirus exposure and HLA in healthy donors. Broader study findings: A later analysis reported that several of the most significant clusters appeared to be linked to common viral pathogens, among them Epstein-Barr virus. In a later analysis, the majority of CMV-associated beta chains seemingly showed HLA restriction. Association with HLA alleles at 0.05 false discovery rate was found for approximately 18,000 TCR beta sequences in a later analysis. Reports showed the classifier diagnosing cytomegalovirus status with high specificity and sensitivity.

The PCR employed 60 Vbeta primers together with 13 Jbeta primers. Clones were read by immunoSEQ multiplex PCR, and TCRdb kept only the in-frame ones, dropping some. The sample shows tens of thousands of clones, around 80% of them seen only once. The material sequenced was PBMCs. This receptor was taken from a man aged 18 to 30 in good health and CMV-seronegative. V usage is TRBV6-5 and J usage is TRBJ2-7; the D gene is possibly TRBD1 (6 bases). CDR3 DNA: TGTGCCAGCAGTCCGGGACAAACCATCTACGAGCAGTACTTC. Translation gives CASSPGQTIYEQYF.